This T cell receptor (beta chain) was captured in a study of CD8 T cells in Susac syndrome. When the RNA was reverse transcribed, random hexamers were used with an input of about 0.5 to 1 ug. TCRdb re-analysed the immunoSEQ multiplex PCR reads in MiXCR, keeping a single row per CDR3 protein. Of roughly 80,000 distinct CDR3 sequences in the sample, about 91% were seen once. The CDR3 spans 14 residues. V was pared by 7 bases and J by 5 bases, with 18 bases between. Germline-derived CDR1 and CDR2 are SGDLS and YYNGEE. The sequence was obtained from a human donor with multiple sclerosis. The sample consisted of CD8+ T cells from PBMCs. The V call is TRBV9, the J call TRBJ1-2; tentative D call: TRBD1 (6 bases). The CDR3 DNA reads TGTGCCAGCTGCACCGACGGGGGCCCTTATGGCTACACCTTC. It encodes CASCTDGGPYGYTF.